The entry below gives a single T cell receptor (beta chain) sequence along with its context. Its specificity is not known. The entry originates in a study of CD8 T cells in ankylosing spondylitis. Generation of TCR beta libraries employed quantitative 5'-RACE incorporating molecular barcodes. TCRdb reprocessed the 5' RACE reads with MiXCR, giving one entry per CDR3 protein. This table holds about 500,000 distinct CDR3 sequences, 10% to 15% found once. Study findings and constraints: Disease-linked clones bore a CD8+ phenotype and were relatively rare in peripheral blood. It appeared that ankylosing spondylitis blood was characterized by a TCR beta motif of fewer than 10 highly homologous variants.

With 0 bases clipped from V and 2 bases from J, the junction kept 4 bases outside the gene matches. CDR1 and CDR2 (germline): ENHRY, SYGVKD. The CDR3 covers 17 residues. The specimen was blood, either unsorted or a sorted T cell fraction (not recorded which). This TCR was sampled from a male donor with ankylosing spondylitis. J is TRBJ2-1 and V is TRBV10-3; 10 bases map to TRBD2. CDR3 protein: CAISESDTSGAYNEQFF. The CDR3 bases are TGTGCCATCAGTGAGTCGGATACTAGCGGGGCCTACAATGAGCAGTTCTTC.